This TCR beta chain emerged from a study of T cells in Graves' hyperthyroidism and ophthalmopathy. The TCR beta CDR3 regions underwent amplification using RNA transcripts as the source. The primer set for the first-round RT-PCR of the TCR CDR3 was HTBI. MiXCR, applied by TCRdb to the multiplex PCR reads, yields one record per CDR3 protein. The table has about 560,000 distinct CDR3 sequences, over 15% seen once; the top ten hold 15% to 20%. Study-wide results and caveats: Most expanded thyroid clonotypes above 0.001 recurred in blood.

V dropped 8 bases and J dropped 3 bases, with 16 bases sitting between them. The CDR3 extends over 14 amino acids. Germline-derived CDR1 and CDR2 are MNHNS and SASEGT. Diagnoses rested on clinical symptoms, serum thyroxine and TRAb, thyroid ultrasound and orbital computed tomography. This clonotype has at least ten counts. Antigen unknown. This sequence joins TRBV6-1 and TRBJ1-1; possibly TRBD1 for D (6 bases). This clonotype originated in a woman between 18 and 29 years old with Graves' hyperthyroidism. Sequencing was done on a sample of blood. CDR3 sequence reads: CASVLRQADTEAFF. Written as DNA, the CDR3 is TGTGCCAGCGTTCTCCGACAGGCTGACACTGAAGCTTTCTTT.